This paragraph covers one T cell receptor (beta chain) sequence. The antigen it recognizes is unknown. It has no much larger one-base neighbor in the sample; base qualities were not kept. The source of the sample is a study of shared clonotypes between healthy human individuals (dated by TCRdb to 2018 to 2021). Background for the entire study: The cohort comprised two women and a few men aged 18 to 49 years. For each donor, three plates each were used for CD4 naive and CD4 memory, two plates were used for CD8 naive, and one plate was used for CD8 memory. To estimate repertoire size and how much clonotypes are shared between individuals, the study performed deep sequencing of blood TCR repertoires from roughly five healthy adults. Different laboratories and diverse techniques were used to prepare libraries and sequence TCR repertoires, to increase sequencing depth and limit assay-specific biases. Per donor, leukapheresis produced somewhere between about 0.8 and 9 billion PBMCs.

Using the deep immunoSEQ assay, TCR CDR3 regions were amplified from genomic DNA by multiplex PCR. Extracted genomic DNA from each cell subset was distributed evenly across all wells of several immunoSEQ 96-well plates, and each plate was treated as a replicate. For sorted subsets, approximately 0.2 ug of genomic DNA, equivalent to 25,000 to 35,000 T cell genomes, went into each replicate PCR. The purified libraries were quantified using a Qubit 3.0 fluorometer, sized with a Bioanalyzer 2100, and then quantified again using the KAPA Library Quantification kit. Each immunoSEQ 96-well plate was sequenced on its own single-read 150-cycle Illumina NextSeq 550 flow cell. For the original study's pipeline: The immunoSEQ output contained only junctional sequences without quality scores, so filtering could not match that applied to full-length reads. To assign V/J genes and CDR3, sequences were annotated using PyIR, a Python wrapper for IgBLAST v1.9, with IMGT germline references. Reads were removed for weak V/J assignments (E-value above 1e-6), missing CDR3, stop codons, out-of-frame junctions, or ambiguous translated residues. V3J clonotypes were defined by identical inferred V gene, J gene, and CDR3 amino acid sequence. To compute the percentage overlap between repertoires, the number of shared unique clonotypes was divided by the size of the smaller repertoire. Three approaches were used to assess repertoire richness: RTK rarefaction, the Chao1 estimator, and Recon v2.1 estimates of unobserved clonotypes. Generation probabilities for all TCRbeta clonotypes obtained by the gDNA method from a handful of donors were computed using OLGA. Entries here come from immuneACCESS through TCRdb and include only in-frame sequences with V and J called. Some clones fail to appear in such tables; in the studies checked, an unresolved V gene covers under half of the shortfall, and the cause of the remainder is unknown. V and J calls and clone size are copied from that table; D and trimming were computed from the DNA. A total of some 2.1 million clones appear in this sample, just under 95% of them only once. The ten most abundant clones make up about 1.7% of the sample.

CD8 naive samples were CD45RO-negative cells positively selected for CCR7, giving a CD45RA+CCR7+ population that excluded TemRA cells. The donors were healthy, HIV-negative adults who had no recently reported acute infections or vaccinations. Every donor was a Caucasian adult living in Nashville, Tennessee, USA. Blood was collected by leukapheresis, and PBMCs were isolated by Ficoll-Histopaque density gradient centrifugation and then cryopreserved in liquid nitrogen vapor phase. Analytical flow cytometry was used to check the purity and quantity of every magnetically sorted T cell population. From each sorted fraction, genomic DNA was isolated and quantified by UV absorbance on a Nanodrop 2000c. V is pared back by 4 bases and J by 8 bases, with 17 bases lying between the germline termini. The CDR3 covers 13 residues, taking in both the cysteine and the phenylalanine. Solely the CDR3 DNA is kept, with 39 bases framed from the first base. CDR1 is given as SQVTM and CDR2 as ANQGSEA, both from the germline V gene.

General study outcomes and caveats: When four donors were compared, the shared fraction of clonotypes was about 5.5% for naive CD4, approximately 3.5% for naive CD8, 2% to 2.5% for memory CD4, and roughly 0.4% for memory CD8. Pairwise subsampling led to the expectation that sequencing depth would affect the degree of clonotype sharing among donors. Sampling was restricted to blood, and TCR repertoires in tissue are likely to differ from TCR repertoires in blood. Rarefaction of sorted-subset datasets indicated incomplete sequencing despite the large sequencing depth. Estimated clonotype richness was generally larger for naive than for memory subsets. Because the study included only a small number of donors, the genetic and exposure-history diversity represented was limited. Clonotypes shared by all four sorted-subset donors showed higher generation probabilities than non-shared clonotypes.

Sequencing was carried out using naive CD8+ T cells from PBMCs. What this sample's cell subset or site label stands for: CD45RA+CCR7+. The chain was built from TRBV29-1 and TRBJ1-2, with no reliable assignment of the D segment. The sequence was obtained from a man between 18 and 35 years old in good health. Some clones in this sample may be carry-over from other donors' samples. The nucleotide sequence reads TGCAGCGTTGTCCCGGGTGTGGGAGAAGGCTACACCTTC. This gives the protein CSVVPGVGEGYTF. Beyond the CDR3, the reference TRBV29-1 and TRBJ1-2 genes provide the residues; the full variable domain reads: SAVISQKPSRDICQRGTSLTIQCQVDSQVTMMFWYRQQPGQSLTLIATANQGSEATYESGFVIDKFPISRPNLTFSTLTVSNMSPEDSSIYLCSVVPGVGEGYTFGSGTRLTVV.